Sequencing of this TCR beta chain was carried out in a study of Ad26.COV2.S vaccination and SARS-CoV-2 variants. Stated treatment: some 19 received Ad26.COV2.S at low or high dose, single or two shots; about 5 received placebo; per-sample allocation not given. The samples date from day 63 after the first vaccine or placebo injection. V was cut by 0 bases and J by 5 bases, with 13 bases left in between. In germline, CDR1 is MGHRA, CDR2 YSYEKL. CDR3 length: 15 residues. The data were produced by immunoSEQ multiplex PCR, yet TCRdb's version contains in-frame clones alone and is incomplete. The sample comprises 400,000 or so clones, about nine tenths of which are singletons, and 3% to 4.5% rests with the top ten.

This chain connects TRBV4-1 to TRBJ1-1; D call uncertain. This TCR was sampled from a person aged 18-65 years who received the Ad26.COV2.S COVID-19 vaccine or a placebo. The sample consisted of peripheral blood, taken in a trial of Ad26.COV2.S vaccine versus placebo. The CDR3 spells CASSQEVAIATEAFF. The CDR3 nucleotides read TGCGCCAGCAGCCAAGAGGTAGCAATAGCTACTGAAGCTTTCTTT.